The entry below describes one TCR beta chain. The source of the sample is a study of blood T cell repertoires in COVID-19. Across the study: COVID-19 samples collected from the United States, Italy and Spain covered acute and convalescent phases. Sources were T cells, B-cell-depleted T cells, or PBMCs; the material itself was cDNA or gDNA.

Study processing details: Nucleated cell counts were estimated from reference gene primer amplification. Sequencing used immunoSEQ multiplex PCR; TCRdb keeps in-frame clones, though not all of them. That table furnishes V, J and clone size, whereas the DNA furnished D and trimming. The sample yields 150,000 to 200,000 clones, roughly 76% seen once. V was clipped by 0 bases and J by 0 bases, with 13 bases between them. Per germline, CDR1 GTSNPN and CDR2 SVGIG (reference sequence). The CDR3 covers 16 residues. The V gene is TRBV30, the J gene TRBJ2-3; the D is unclear. This clonotype was sampled from a woman aged 45-65 years with active or convalescent COVID-19. Input material: peripheral blood. This CDR3 reads CAWSVRGAPSTDTQYF. DNA for the CDR3: TGTGCCTGGAGTGTACGTGGTGCGCCTAGCACAGATACGCAGTATTTT.